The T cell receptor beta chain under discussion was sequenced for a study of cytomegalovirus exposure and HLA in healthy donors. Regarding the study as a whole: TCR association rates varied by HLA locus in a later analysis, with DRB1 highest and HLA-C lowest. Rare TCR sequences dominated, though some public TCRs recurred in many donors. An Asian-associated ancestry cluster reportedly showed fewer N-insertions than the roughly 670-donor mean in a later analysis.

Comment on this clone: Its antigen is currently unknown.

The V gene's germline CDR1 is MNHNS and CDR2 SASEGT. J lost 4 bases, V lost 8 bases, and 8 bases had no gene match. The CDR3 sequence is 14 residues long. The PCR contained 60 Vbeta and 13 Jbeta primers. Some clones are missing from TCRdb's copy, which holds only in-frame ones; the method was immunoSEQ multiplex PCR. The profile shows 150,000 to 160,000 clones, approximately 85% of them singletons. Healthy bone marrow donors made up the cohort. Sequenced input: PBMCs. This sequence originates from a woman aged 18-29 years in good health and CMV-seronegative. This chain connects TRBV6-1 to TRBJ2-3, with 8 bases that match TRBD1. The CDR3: CASGDRKIADTQYF. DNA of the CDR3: TGTGCCAGCGGGGACAGGAAGATTGCAGATACGCAGTATTTT.